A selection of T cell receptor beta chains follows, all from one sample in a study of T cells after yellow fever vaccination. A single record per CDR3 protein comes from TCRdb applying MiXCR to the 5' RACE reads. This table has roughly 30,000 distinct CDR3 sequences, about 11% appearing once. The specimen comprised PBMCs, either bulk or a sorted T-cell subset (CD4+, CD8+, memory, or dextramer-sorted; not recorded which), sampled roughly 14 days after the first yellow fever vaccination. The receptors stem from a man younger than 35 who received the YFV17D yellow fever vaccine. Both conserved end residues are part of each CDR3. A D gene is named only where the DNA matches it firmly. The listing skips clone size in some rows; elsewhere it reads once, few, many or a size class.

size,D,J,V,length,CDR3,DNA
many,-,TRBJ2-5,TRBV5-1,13,CASSLTGDETQYF,TGCGCCAGCAGCTTAACGGGGGACGAGACCCAGTACTTC
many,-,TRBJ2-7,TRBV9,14,CASSGREGVHEQYF,TGTGCCAGCAGCGGTCGAGAGGGGGTCCACGAGCAGTACTTC
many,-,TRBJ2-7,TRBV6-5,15,CASRKGLWSSYEQYF,TGTGCCAGCAGAAAGGGTCTCTGGAGCTCCTACGAGCAGTACTTC
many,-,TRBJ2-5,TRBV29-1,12,CSVDPLQETQYF,TGCAGCGTTGACCCACTCCAGGAGACCCAGTACTTC
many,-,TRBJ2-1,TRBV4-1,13,CASSYLGNNEQFF,TGCGCCAGCAGCTATCTGGGGAACAATGAGCAGTTCTTC
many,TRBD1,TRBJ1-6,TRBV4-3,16,CASSQEGGQINSPLHF,TGCGCCAGCAGCCAAGAGGGGGGACAGATTAATTCACCCCTCCACTTT
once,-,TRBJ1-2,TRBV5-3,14,CASSLPGRLYGYTF,TGTGCCAGCAGCTTGCCTGGCAGGCTTTATGGCTACACCTTC
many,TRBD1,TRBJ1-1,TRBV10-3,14,CAISGGQGGTEAFF,TGTGCCATCAGTGGGGGACAGGGAGGCACTGAAGCTTTCTTT
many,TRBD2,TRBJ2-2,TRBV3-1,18,CASSPGLAGVSNTGELFF,TGTGCCAGCAGCCCCGGACTAGCGGGGGTCTCGAACACCGGGGAGCTGTTTTTT
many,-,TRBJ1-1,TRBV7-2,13,CASSQHPNTEAFF,TGTGCCAGCAGCCAGCACCCGAACACTGAAGCTTTCTTT
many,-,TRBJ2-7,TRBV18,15,CASSPSRGFSYEQYF,TGTGCCAGCTCACCGAGCAGGGGTTTCTCCTACGAGCAGTACTTC
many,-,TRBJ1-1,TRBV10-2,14,CASSEESANTEAFF,TGCGCCAGCAGTGAGGAATCAGCGAACACTGAAGCTTTCTTT
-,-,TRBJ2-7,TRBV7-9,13,CASGLGVHYEQYF,TGTGCCAGCGGCCTCGGGGTCCACTACGAGCAGTACTTC
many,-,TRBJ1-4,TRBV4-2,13,CASSPNPGEKLFF,TGTGCCAGCAGCCCCAATCCGGGTGAAAAACTGTTTTTT
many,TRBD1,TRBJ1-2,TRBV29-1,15,CSVDGGTADDYGYTF,TGCAGCGTTGATGGGGGGACAGCGGACGACTATGGCTACACCTTC
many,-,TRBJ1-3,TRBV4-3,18,CASSQDKVSSFGGNTIYF,TGCGCCAGCAGCCAAGACAAGGTTTCCTCTTTTGGTGGAAACACCATATATTTT
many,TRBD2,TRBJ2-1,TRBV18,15,CASSPLAGAYNEQFF,TGTGCCAGCTCCCCACTAGCGGGGGCGTACAATGAGCAGTTCTTC
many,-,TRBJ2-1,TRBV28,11,CASSGIREQFF,TGTGCCAGCAGTGGGATAAGGGAGCAGTTCTTC
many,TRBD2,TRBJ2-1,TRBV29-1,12,CSVTSGGPEQFF,TGCAGCGTAACTAGCGGGGGACCTGAGCAGTTCTTC
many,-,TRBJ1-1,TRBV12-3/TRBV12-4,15,CASSLARLMNTEAFF,TGTGCCAGCAGTTTAGCCCGTTTAATGAACACTGAAGCTTTCTTT
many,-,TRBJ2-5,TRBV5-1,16,CASSLGQSTEKETQYF,TGCGCCAGCAGCTTGGGACAGTCCACGGAGAAAGAGACCCAGTACTTC
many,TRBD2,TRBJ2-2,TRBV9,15,CASSVDGLAAGELFF,TGTGCCAGCAGCGTAGATGGACTAGCGGCCGGGGAGCTGTTTTTT
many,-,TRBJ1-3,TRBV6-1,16,CASSPGAGSSGNTIYF,TGTGCCAGCAGTCCAGGGGCGGGGAGCTCTGGAAACACCATATATTTT
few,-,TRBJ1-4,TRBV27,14,CASSPLSTNEKLFF,TGTGCCAGCAGTCCTCTTTCAACTAATGAAAAACTGTTTTTT
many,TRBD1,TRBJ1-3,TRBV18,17,CASSPWDSVNSGNTIYF,TGTGCCAGCTCACCTTGGGACAGCGTTAACTCTGGAAACACCATATATTTT
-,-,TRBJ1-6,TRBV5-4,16,CASSLEKGIRNSPLHF,TGTGCCAGCAGCTTGGAAAAGGGTATTCGAAATTCACCCCTCCACTTT
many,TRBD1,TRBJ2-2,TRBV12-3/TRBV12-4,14,CASSPTGDTGELFF,TGTGCCAGCAGTCCCACAGGGGATACCGGGGAGCTGTTTTTT
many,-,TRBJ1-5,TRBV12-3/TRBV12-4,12,CASSLGGQPQHF,TGTGCCAGCAGTTTAGGGGGTCAGCCCCAGCATTTT
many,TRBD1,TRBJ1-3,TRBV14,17,CASSQDNGTGAGNTIYF,TGTGCCAGCAGCCAAGATAACGGGACAGGGGCAGGAAACACCATATATTTT